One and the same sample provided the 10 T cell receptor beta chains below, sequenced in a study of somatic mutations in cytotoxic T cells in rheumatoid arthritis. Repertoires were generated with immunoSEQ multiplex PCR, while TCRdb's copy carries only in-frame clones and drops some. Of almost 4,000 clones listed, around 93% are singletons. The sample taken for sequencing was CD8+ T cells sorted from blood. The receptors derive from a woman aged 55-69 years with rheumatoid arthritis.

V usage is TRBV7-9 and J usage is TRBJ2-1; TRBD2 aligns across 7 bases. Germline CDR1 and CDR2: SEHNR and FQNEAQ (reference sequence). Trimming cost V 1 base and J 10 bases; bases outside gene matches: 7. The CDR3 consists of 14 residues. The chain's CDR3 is CASSLGGIAGEQFF. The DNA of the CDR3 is TGTGCCAGCAGCTTAGGGGGGATAGCGGGCGAGCAGTTCTTC. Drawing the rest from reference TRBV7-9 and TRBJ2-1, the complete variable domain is DTGVSQNPRHKITKRGQNVTFRCDPISEHNRLYWYRQTLGQGPEFLTYFQNEAQLEKSRLLSDRFSAERPKGSFSTLEIQRTEQGDSAMYLCASSLGGIAGEQFFGPGTRLTVL.

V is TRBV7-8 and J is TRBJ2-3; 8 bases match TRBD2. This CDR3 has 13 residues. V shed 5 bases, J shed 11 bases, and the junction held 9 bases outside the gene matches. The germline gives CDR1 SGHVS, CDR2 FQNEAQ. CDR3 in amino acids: CASSALAGGGQYF. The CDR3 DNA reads TGTGCCAGCAGCGCTCTGGCGGGGGGTGGGCAGTATTTT.

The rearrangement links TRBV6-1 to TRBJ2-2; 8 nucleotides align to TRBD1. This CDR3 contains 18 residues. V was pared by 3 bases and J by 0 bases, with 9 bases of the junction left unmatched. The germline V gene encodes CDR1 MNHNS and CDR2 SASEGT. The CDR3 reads CASSDPGGLEPNTGELFF. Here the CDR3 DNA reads TGTGCCAGCAGTGATCCAGGGGGCCTCGAACCGAACACCGGGGAGCTGTTTTTT.

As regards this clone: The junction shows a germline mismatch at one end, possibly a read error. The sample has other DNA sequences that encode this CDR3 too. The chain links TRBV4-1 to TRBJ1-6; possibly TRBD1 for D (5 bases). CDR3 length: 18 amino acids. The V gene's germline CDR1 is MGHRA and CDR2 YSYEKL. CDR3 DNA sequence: TGCGCCAGCAGCCAGCGTGTCGCCAGGGTGATGAATAATTCCCCCCTCCACTTT. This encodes CASSQRVARVMNNSPLHF.

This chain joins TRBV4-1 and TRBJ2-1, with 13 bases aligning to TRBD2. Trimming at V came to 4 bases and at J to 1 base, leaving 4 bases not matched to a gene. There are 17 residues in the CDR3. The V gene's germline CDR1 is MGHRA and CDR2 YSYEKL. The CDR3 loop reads CASSPGLAGISYNEQFF. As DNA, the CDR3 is TGCGCCAGCAGCCCGGGACTAGCGGGAATATCCTACAATGAGCAGTTCTTC.

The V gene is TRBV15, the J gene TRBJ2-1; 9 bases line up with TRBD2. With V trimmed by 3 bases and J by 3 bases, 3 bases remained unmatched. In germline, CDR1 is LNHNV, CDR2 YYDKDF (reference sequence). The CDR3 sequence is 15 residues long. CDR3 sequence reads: CATSRRGGHYNEQFF. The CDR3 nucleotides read TGTGCCACCAGCAGGCGGGGGGGCCACTACAATGAGCAGTTCTTC.

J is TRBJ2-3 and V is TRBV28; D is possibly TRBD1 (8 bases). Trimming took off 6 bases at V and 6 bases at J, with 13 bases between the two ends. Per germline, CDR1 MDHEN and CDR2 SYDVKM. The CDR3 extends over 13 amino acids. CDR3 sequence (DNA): TGTGCCAGCAGGGAACAGGGGGGGGATACGCAGTATTTT. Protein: CASREQGGDTQYF.

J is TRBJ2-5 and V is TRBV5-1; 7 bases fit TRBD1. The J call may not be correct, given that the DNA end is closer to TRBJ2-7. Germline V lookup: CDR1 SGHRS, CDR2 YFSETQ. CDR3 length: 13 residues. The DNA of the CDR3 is TGCGCCAGCAGCCCGGGACAGATCTACGAGCAGTACTTC. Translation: CASSPGQIYEQYF.

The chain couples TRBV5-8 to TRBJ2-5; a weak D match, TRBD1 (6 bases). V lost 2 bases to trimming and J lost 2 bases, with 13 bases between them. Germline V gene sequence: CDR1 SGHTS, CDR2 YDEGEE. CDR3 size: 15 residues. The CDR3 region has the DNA TGTGCCAGCAGCTTTACAGGGACCTCTCAAGAGACCCAGTACTTC. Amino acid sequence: CASSFTGTSQETQYF.

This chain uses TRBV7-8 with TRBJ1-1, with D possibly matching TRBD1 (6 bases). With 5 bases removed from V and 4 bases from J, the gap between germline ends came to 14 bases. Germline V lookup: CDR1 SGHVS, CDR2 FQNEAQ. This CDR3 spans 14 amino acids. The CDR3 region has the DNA TGTGCCAGCAGCCAGACAGGAAGGGCCACTGAAGCTTTCTTT. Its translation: CASSQTGRATEAFF.